This TCR beta chain was identified in a study of T-cell reconstitution after alpha-beta-depleted transplantation in children. From germline, CDR1 is SEHNR and CDR2 FQNEAQ (reference sequence). The CDR3 extends over 14 amino acids. The V gene lost 6 bases and the J gene lost 6 bases, with 16 bases spanning the gap. The TCRbeta library incorporated unique molecular identifiers. TCRdb processed the PCR reads anew with MiXCR; each CDR3 protein has one entry. The repertoire holds around 680,000 distinct CDR3 sequences, with 16% as singletons. This TCR was recovered from a human donor who donated a stem cell graft to a child with acute myeloid leukemia. The chain employs TRBV7-9 and TRBJ2-3; D ambiguous. Source: PBMCs from the stem cell graft donor, taken from the stem cell graft. The CDR3: CASSSGPNQDTQYF. CDR3 nucleotides: TGTGCCAGCAGTTCCGGGCCCAATCAGGATACGCAGTATTTT.